This T cell receptor beta chain was retrieved from a study of radiotherapy plus CTLA-4 blockade in lung cancer. Study-wide context: Disease control was seen in 31% of patients, objective responses in 18%.

Study-wide results and limits: After radiotherapy and ipilimumab, tumor-derived clones expanded in peripheral blood.

The CDR3 has 14 amino acids. The germline V gene has CDR1 MDHEN and CDR2 SYDVKM. The V segment lost 8 bases and the J segment 6 bases; nucleotides outside the gene matches: 12. The protocol was immunoSEQ multiplex PCR, while the TCRdb copy is restricted to in-frame clones and leaves out a portion. The sample has 15,000 to 20,000 clones; more than 75% are singletons. In the case of this clone: Its specificity is unknown.

The sequence derives from a human donor with non-small cell lung cancer whose response to radiotherapy plus ipilimumab could not be evaluated. Sequenced here: peripheral blood, sampled from a patient treated with radiotherapy plus ipilimumab. This rearrangement joins TRBV28 to TRBJ2-7; 8 bases are a match to TRBD1. CDR3 in DNA: TGTGCCAGCCGCCGGGCAGGGGGCGGACGCGAGCAGTACTTC. Translation: CASRRAGGGREQYF.